These T cell receptor beta chains were read from a single sample in a study of resident and recirculating memory T cells in vitiligo. Produced via immunoSEQ multiplex PCR; TCRdb's table is partial and in-frame only. This table holds tens of thousands of clones, roughly nine tenths found once. The specimen was blood. These receptors were collected from a male donor with vitiligo. The conserved cysteine and the conserved F or W are not part of the CDR3 here. Fields, in order: V gene, J gene, clone size, CDR3 protein. Some rows mark clone size as missing; the rest say once, few, many or name a class of expanded clone.

TRBV6-6,TRBJ1-1,once,ASRTVDTEAF
TRBV4-2,TRBJ2-7,.,ASSGTGTGKGEQY
TRBV5-6,TRBJ2-7,.,ASSWGTGGTLYEQY
TRBV7-9,TRBJ1-2,.,ASSFSADGYT
TRBV7-3,TRBJ2-2,.,ASSPPDSPSANTGELF
TRBV10-3,TRBJ1-5,.,ATGTGGQPQH
TRBV11-2,TRBJ2-7,.,ASTRDRANEQY
TRBV11-2,TRBJ1-1,.,ASSLGRGSGQILNTEAF
TRBV4-3,TRBJ2-1,.,ASSQLASGDNEQF
TRBV2,TRBJ2-1,.,ASSGAYNEQF
TRBV5-5,TRBJ1-2,.,ASSDQGATYGYT
TRBV9,TRBJ2-7,.,ASSPRQGEDYEQY
TRBV7-2,TRBJ2-7,.,ASSSDRGGYEQY
TRBV7-2,TRBJ1-4,.,ASSARGMSNEKLF
TRBV4-1,TRBJ1-5,.,ASSQTTGDLKPQH
TRBV7-8,TRBJ1-2,.,ASSLVSFIAGQGPYGYT
TRBV4-1,TRBJ1-1,.,ASQETGVDTEAF
TRBV4-1,TRBJ2-5,once,ASSQGQGVGETQY
TRBV11-2,TRBJ1-3,.,ASSLLLISGNTIY
TRBV2,TRBJ2-6,.,ASRELETQGDNVLT
TRBV2,TRBJ2-7,.,ASSEGAVLAGATYEQY
TRBV7-2,TRBJ1-2,.,ASSLARFGTGGEGNYGYT
TRBV4-2,TRBJ1-3,.,ASSQDLGTSGNTIY